The 16 T cell receptor beta chains given below trace back to one sample, sequenced in a study of blood T cell repertoires in COVID-19 (TCRdb year 2020). The protocol used for the library was the immunoSEQ multiplex PCR assay. The immuneACCESS repertoire file appears here via TCRdb, limited to in-frame rearrangements. These files lack a portion of the clones; in checked studies, under half of the deficit traces to unresolved V genes, and the cause of the others is not known. The sample table holds approximately 250,000 clones, of which less than 90% were seen once. Approximately 2% of the sample lies in the top ten. The sequencing input was peripheral blood. Source of these receptors: a man younger than 40 with active or convalescent COVID-19.

This chain connects TRBV19 to TRBJ1-2; 10 bases match TRBD1. The ends lost 0 bases at V and 4 bases at J; junction bases unmatched: 14. CDR1 LNHDA and CDR2 SQIVND come from the germline V gene (reference sequence). This CDR3 has 19 residues. The CDR3 spells CASSIDLGTGATVVYGYTF. CDR3 DNA sequence: TGTGCCAGTAGTATAGATCTGGGGACAGGGGCAACCGTCGTCTATGGCTACACCTTC. Together with reference TRBV19 and TRBJ1-2, the CDR3 gives the full variable domain: DGGITQSPKYLFRKEGQNVTLSCEQNLNHDAMYWYRQDPGQGLRLIYYSQIVNDFQKGDIAEGYSVSREKKESFPLTVTSAQKNPTAFYLCASSIDLGTGATVVYGYTFGSGTRLTVV.

The chain is built from TRBV5-4 and TRBJ1-1, with unresolved D. This CDR3 has 12 amino acids. CDR1 SGHNT and CDR2 YYREEE come from the germline V gene (reference sequence). The V and J ends lost 1 base and 4 bases respectively, with 5 bases between them. Written as DNA, the CDR3 is TGTGCCAGCAGCTTGCCGAGCACTGAAGCTTTCTTT. Translated, it gives CASSLPSTEAFF.

The chain couples TRBV11-2 to TRBJ1-3; no reliable D call. Germline V CDR1 and CDR2: SGHAT, FQNNGV. The V and J ends lost 6 bases and 0 bases respectively, with 9 bases between them. CDR3 length: 14 amino acids. The CDR3 DNA reads as TGTGCCAGCAGGGAACAGCCCTCTGGAAACACCATATATTTT. Translating it yields CASREQPSGNTIYF.

The V and J genes are TRBV11-2 and TRBJ1-1; D ambiguous. The V end was cut by 4 bases, the J end by 8 bases, with 14 bases between. This CDR3 is built from 13 residues. Per germline, CDR1 SGHAT and CDR2 FQNNGV. CDR3 protein: CASSSSGSLEAFF. As DNA, the CDR3 is TGTGCCAGCAGCTCTAGTGGGTCTCTAGAAGCTTTCTTT.

The chain employs TRBV6-5 and TRBJ2-7; 8 bases align to TRBD1. CDR3 length: 14 amino acids. Germline CDR1 reads MNHEY; CDR2 reads SVGAGI. V trimming: 6 bases; J trimming: 2 bases; junction bases outside the gene matches: 6. In DNA form, the CDR3 reads TGTGCCAGCAGCCGGGACAGGAGTACCTACGAGCAGTACTTC. Its translation: CASSRDRSTYEQYF.

The V gene is TRBV5-4, the J gene TRBJ2-1, with D unclear. V dropped 4 bases and J dropped 6 bases, with 11 bases sitting between them. The length of the CDR3 is 13 residues. Germline CDR1 and CDR2: SGHNT and YYREEE (reference sequence). CDR3 nucleotide sequence: TGTGCCAGCAGCACGACTTTCCCCAATGAGCAGTTCTTC. It yields the protein CASSTTFPNEQFF.

V usage is TRBV11-2 and J usage is TRBJ2-3, with 8 bases fitting TRBD2. The V gene's germline CDR1 is SGHAT and CDR2 FQNNGV. This CDR3 is 17 amino acids long. Unmatched junction bases numbered 13, after V lost 4 bases and J lost 4 bases. For the CDR3, the DNA is TGTGCCAGCAGCTCTCTTAGCGGGATCTACCGCGCAGATACGCAGTATTTT. As protein: CASSSLSGIYRADTQYF.

The chain recombines TRBV19 with TRBJ2-7, with 12 bases aligning to TRBD1. The CDR3 consists of 16 residues. Per germline, CDR1 LNHDA and CDR2 SQIVND (reference sequence). V lost 6 bases and J lost 5; bases outside the gene matches: 11. CDR3 nucleotide sequence: TGTGCCAGTAGGACAAAGCCGGGACAGGGGGCCGACGAGCAGTACTTC. It yields the protein CASRTKPGQGADEQYF.

The J gene is TRBJ1-4, the V gene TRBV27; 8 nucleotides align to TRBD1. Germline trimming cut 7 bases from V and 5 bases from J; bases unmatched to any gene: 15. CDR1 and CDR2 (germline): MNHEY, SMNVEV (reference sequence). CDR3 size: 17 residues. CDR3 sequence: CASKARLGQGRNEKLFF. Written as DNA, the CDR3 is TGTGCCAGCAAAGCCCGACTAGGACAGGGACGGAATGAAAAACTGTTTTTT. Based on the CDR3 plus reference TRBV27 and TRBJ1-4, the full variable domain is EAQVTQNPRYLITVTGKKLTVTCSQNMNHEYMSWYRQDPGLGLRQIYYSMNVEVTDKGDVPEGYKVSRKEKRNFPLILESPSPNQTSLYFCASKARLGQGRNEKLFFGSGTQLSVL.

The sample holds a few counts of this clone. The V gene is TRBV9, the J gene TRBJ2-3; TRBD1 agrees at 9 bases. CDR1 SGDLS and CDR2 YYNGEE come from the germline V gene. The CDR3 extends over 16 amino acids. The junction had 10 bases not matched to a gene; V was cut back by 3 bases and J by 5 bases. CDR3 protein: CASSGRNRGRGDTQYF. The CDR3 region has the DNA TGTGCCAGCAGCGGAAGAAACAGGGGGCGCGGAGATACGCAGTATTTT.

A note on this clone: The same CDR3 also results from other DNA sequences found in this sample. The chain links TRBV6-5 to TRBJ1-1; D may be TRBD1 (6 bases). Germline V lookup: CDR1 MNHEY, CDR2 SVGAGI. Between the trimmed V and J ends, which lost 6 bases and 1 base, there was a span of 15 bases. This CDR3 is built from 15 residues. Here the CDR3 DNA reads TGTGCCAGCAGGACGGACAGACTTGGGAACACTGAAGCTTTCTTT. It codes for CASRTDRLGNTEAFF.

V and J are TRBV6-2 or TRBV6-3 and TRBJ2-3, with D perhaps matching TRBD1 (6 bases). The V end lost 2 bases, the J end lost 10 bases, and 13 bases lay between the germline ends. The CDR3 has 13 amino acids. Germline CDR1 and CDR2: MNHEY and SVGEGT. The CDR3 region has the DNA TGTGCCAGCAGTTACCAGGGGTCCCCGGCGCAGTATTTT. It translates to CASSYQGSPAQYF.

The chain uses TRBV13 and TRBJ1-2; no definite D call. Germline CDR1 reads PRHDT; CDR2 reads FYEKMQ (reference sequence). Trimming cost V 0 bases and J 5 bases, with 4 bases left between them. This CDR3 is 12 amino acids long. The CDR3 spells CASSLGAYGYTF. CDR3 nucleotide sequence: TGTGCCAGCAGCTTAGGCGCGTATGGCTACACCTTC.

The J gene is TRBJ1-1, the V gene TRBV7-9, with 7 bases aligning to TRBD1. The V segment lost 6 bases and the J segment 1 base; nucleotides outside the gene matches: 5. Germline CDR1 is SEHNR and CDR2 is FQNEAQ (reference sequence). This CDR3 has 14 amino acids. The CDR3 DNA reads TGTGCCAGCAGGGATTGGACAGGGAACACTGAAGCTTTCTTT. The encoded protein is CASRDWTGNTEAFF.

The J gene is TRBJ2-1, the V gene TRBV19; 8 nucleotides line up with TRBD2. Germline trimming cut 3 bases from V and 7 bases from J; bases unmatched to any gene: 11. Germline values: CDR1 LNHDA, CDR2 SQIVND (reference sequence). This CDR3 region has 16 residues. The CDR3 is CASSIRGGGTENEQFF. The CDR3, as DNA: TGTGCCAGTAGTATCAGAGGCGGGGGGACGGAAAATGAGCAGTTCTTC.

This chain uses TRBV24-1 with TRBJ2-7; 7 positions agree with TRBD1. The CDR3 is made up of 13 amino acids. The germline gives CDR1 KGHDR, CDR2 SFDVKD. Trimming removed 5 bases from V and 2 bases from J; junction bases left unmatched: 2. The CDR3 loop reads CATSVRGPYEQYF. In nucleotides, the CDR3 is TGTGCCACCAGTGTTAGGGGGCCCTACGAGCAGTACTTC.